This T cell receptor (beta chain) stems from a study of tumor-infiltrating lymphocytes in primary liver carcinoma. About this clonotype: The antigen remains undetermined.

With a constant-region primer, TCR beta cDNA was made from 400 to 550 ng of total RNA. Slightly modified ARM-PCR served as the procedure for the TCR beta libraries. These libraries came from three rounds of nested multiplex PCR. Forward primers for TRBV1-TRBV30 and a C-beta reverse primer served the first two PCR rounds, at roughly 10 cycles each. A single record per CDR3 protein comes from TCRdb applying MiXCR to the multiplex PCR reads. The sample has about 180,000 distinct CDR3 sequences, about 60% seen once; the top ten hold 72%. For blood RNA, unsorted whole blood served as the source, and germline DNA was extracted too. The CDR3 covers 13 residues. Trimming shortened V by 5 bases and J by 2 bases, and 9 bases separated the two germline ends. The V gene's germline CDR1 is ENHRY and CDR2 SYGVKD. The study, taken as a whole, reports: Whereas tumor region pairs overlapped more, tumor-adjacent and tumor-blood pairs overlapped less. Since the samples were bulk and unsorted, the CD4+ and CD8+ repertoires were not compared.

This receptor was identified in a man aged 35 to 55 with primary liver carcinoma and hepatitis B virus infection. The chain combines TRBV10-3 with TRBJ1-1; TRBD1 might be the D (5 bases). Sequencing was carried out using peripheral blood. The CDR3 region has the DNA TGTGCCATCAGTAGACAGAGTAACACTGAAGCTTTCTTT. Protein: CAISRQSNTEAFF.